This TCR beta chain appears in the sequencing data of a study of technical replicates of blood from several donors. The assay was immunoSEQ multiplex PCR, and TCRdb's table has in-frame clones only and misses some. The table shows 55,000 to 75,000 clones, with about 95% occurring only once. Germline V gene lookup returns CDR1 LNHDA and CDR2 SQIVND (reference sequence). The CDR3 consists of 15 residues. Between the trimmed V and J ends, which lost 5 bases and 4 bases, there was a span of 17 bases. The rearrangement joins TRBV19 to TRBJ1-2; D uncertain. Specimen: PBMCs. The receptor was isolated from a human donor in good health. Some clones in this sample may be carry-over from other donors' samples. Here the CDR3 DNA reads TGTGCCAGTAGTTTAACCGAGAGAGTGATCTATGGCTACACCTTC. Translation: CASSLTERVIYGYTF.